The source of this T cell receptor beta chain is a study of T cell repertoires in aging, cancer and after chemotherapy. Whole-study context: The full dataset contained several million TCR reads.

Germline assignment: CDR1 MGHRA and CDR2 YSYEKL. Between the trimmed V and J ends, which lost 3 bases and 3 bases, there was a span of 11 bases. The CDR3 extends over 14 amino acids. Rearranged V-D-J TRB sequences were amplified with a mixed TRB-A/B primer pool. Each CDR3 protein is one row after TCRdb ran MiXCR on the multiplex PCR reads. The sample has over 3,000 distinct CDR3 sequences, roughly 43% seen once. TCR beta rearrangements were amplified from peripheral blood genomic DNA. The sequenced material came from blood. This chain connects TRBV4-1 to TRBJ2-5; D uncertain. This sequence originates from a human donor with a solid tumor. The CDR3 here is CASSHKAKKETQYF. The DNA for the CDR3 is TGCGCCAGCAGCCACAAAGCGAAGAAAGAGACCCAGTACTTC.